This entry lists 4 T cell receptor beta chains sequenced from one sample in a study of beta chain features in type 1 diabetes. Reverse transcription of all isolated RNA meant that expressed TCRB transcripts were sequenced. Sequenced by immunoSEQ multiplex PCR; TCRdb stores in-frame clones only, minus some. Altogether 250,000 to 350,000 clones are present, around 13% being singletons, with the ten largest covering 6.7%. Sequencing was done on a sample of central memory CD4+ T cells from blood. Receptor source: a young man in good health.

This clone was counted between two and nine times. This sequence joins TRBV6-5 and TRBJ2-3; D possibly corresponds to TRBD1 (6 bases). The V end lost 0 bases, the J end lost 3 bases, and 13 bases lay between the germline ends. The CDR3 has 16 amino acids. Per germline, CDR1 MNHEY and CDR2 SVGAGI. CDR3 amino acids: CASSYSKVRGTDTQYF. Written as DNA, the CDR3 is TGTGCCAGCAGTTACTCGAAGGTCAGGGGAACAGATACGCAGTATTTT.

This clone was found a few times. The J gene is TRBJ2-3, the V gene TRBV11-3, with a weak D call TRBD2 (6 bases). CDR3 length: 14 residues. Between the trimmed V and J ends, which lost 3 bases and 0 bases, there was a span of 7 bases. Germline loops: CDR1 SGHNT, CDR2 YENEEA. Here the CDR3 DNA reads TGTGCCAGCAGCTTCGGGACTAGCACAGATACGCAGTATTTT. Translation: CASSFGTSTDTQYF.

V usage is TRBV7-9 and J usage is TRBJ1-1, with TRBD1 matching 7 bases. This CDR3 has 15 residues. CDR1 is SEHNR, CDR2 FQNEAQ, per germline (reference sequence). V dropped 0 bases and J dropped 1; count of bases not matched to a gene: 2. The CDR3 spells CASSLAAGGNTEAFF. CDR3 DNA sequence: TGTGCCAGCAGCTTAGCGGCAGGGGGGAACACTGAAGCTTTCTTT.

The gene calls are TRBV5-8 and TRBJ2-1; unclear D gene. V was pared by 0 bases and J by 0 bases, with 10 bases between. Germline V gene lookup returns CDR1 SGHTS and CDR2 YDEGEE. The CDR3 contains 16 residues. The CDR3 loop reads CASSLARRSSYNEQFF. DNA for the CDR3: TGTGCCAGCAGCTTGGCCAGGAGAAGCTCCTACAATGAGCAGTTCTTC. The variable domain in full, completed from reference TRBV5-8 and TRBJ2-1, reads EAGVTQSPTHLIKTRGQQATLRCSPISGHTSVYWYQQALGLGLQFLLWYDEGEERNRGNFPPRFSGRQFPNYSSELNVNALELEDSALYLCASSLARRSSYNEQFFGPGTRLTVL.